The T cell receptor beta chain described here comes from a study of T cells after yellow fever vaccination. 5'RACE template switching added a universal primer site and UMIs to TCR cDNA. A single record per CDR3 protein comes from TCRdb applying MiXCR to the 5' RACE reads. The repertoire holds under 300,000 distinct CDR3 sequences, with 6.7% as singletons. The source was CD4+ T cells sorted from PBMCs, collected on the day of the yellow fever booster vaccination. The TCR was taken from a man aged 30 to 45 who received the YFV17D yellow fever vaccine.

The CDR3 reads CASSEPPNQETQYF. The CDR3, as DNA: TGTGCCAGCAGTGAACCGCCGAACCAAGAGACCCAGTACTTC. This chain connects TRBV6-1 to TRBJ2-5; D not resolved. V lost 2 bases and J lost 0, with 7 bases in between. The CDR3 loop spans 14 amino acids. CDR1 MNHNS and CDR2 SASEGT come from the germline V gene.